A selection of T cell receptor beta chains follows, all from one sample in a study of kidney transplant recipient with SARS-CoV-2 infection. TCRdb ran MiXCR on the reads and lists one entry per CDR3 protein. Here the sample spans fewer than 250,000 distinct CDR3 sequences, around 28% being singletons. The sample was a blood sample, taken at baseline and between days 110 and 120 from a kidney transplant recipient. The receptors here all came from a male patient aged 25-45 years who had COVID-19 and was a kidney transplant recipient. The graft donor may be the source of some T cells. The CDR3 runs from the conserved cysteine through the conserved F or W. A D gene is named only where the DNA matches it firmly. Clone size is stated in some rows and not others, as once, few, many or a class when expanded.

length	size	D	V	J	CDR3	DNA
19	many	TRBD1	TRBV4-1	TRBJ1-3	CASSHQVPYRGSSGNTIYF	TGCGCCAGCAGCCATCAAGTCCCGTACAGGGGAAGCTCTGGAAACACCATATATTTT
17	many	-	TRBV12-3/TRBV12-4	TRBJ1-2	CASSPGTSFRKTYGYTF	TGTGCCAGCAGTCCGGGCACCAGCTTCCGAAAGACCTATGGCTACACCTTC
14	many	-	TRBV12-1	TRBJ1-2	CASSAEDRRKYNTF	TGTGCCAGCAGCGCCGAGGACAGAAGAAAGTATAACACCTTC
17	many	TRBD2	TRBV9	TRBJ2-5	CASSVGGSGGLQETQYF	TGTGCCAGCAGCGTAGGGGGTAGCGGGGGCCTTCAAGAGACCCAGTACTTC
17	-	TRBD2	TRBV7-9	TRBJ2-7	CASSLDIAGGSPYEQYF	TGTGCTAGCAGCTTAGATATAGCGGGAGGGTCCCCCTACGAGCAGTACTTC
17	-	-	TRBV25-1	TRBJ1-2	CASSTLLELGKTYGYTF	TGTGCCAGCAGTACTTTGTTAGAACTGGGAAAGACCTATGGCTACACCTTC
17	many	-	TRBV15	TRBJ1-2	CATSHVERCGKTYGYTF	TGTGCCACCAGCCACGTAGAAAGGTGTGGAAAGACCTATGGCTACACCTTC
15	many	TRBD1	TRBV3-1	TRBJ2-7	CASSPPGQGSYEQYF	TGTGCCAGCAGCCCTCCGGGACAGGGGTCCTACGAGCAGTACTTC
17	many	-	TRBV3-1	TRBJ2-5	CASSGPNPISFSETQYF	TGTGCCAGCAGCGGACCTAATCCCATTTCTTTCTCTGAGACCCAGTACTTC
12	many	-	TRBV28	TRBJ2-7	CASSYLPGEQYF	TGTGCCAGCAGTTACCTTCCGGGGGAGCAGTACTTC
16	many	-	TRBV8-2	TRBJ1-2	CGSELNDSRKTYGYTF	TGTGGCAGTGAATTAAATGATAGCCGAAAGACCTATGGCTACACCTTC
16	-	TRBD2	TRBV3-1	TRBJ2-1	CASGQDAGLAGPEQFF	TGTGCCAGCGGCCAAGATGCGGGACTAGCGGGACCTGAGCAGTTCTTC
17	once	-	TRBV25-1	TRBJ1-2	CAGSTCIELGKTYGYTF	TGTGCCGGCAGTACATGCATAGAACTGGGAAAGACCTATGGCTACACCTTC
17	many	-	TRBV6-9	TRBJ1-2	CASSSNAPYGKTYGYTF	TGTGCCAGCAGTTCAAATGCGCCTTACGGAAAGACCTATGGCTACACCTTC
15	few	TRBD1	TRBV5-1	TRBJ2-1	CASSLGQGSGNEQFF	TGCGCCAGCAGCCTGGGACAGGGGTCAGGCAATGAGCAGTTCTTC
17	many	-	TRBV7-1	TRBJ1-2	CASSLDNHEGKTYGYTF	TGTGCCAGCAGCTTAGATAATCACGAGGGAAAGACCTATGGCTACACCTTC
16	-	-	TRBV19	TRBJ2-5	CASSIMTDWNQETQYF	TGTGCCAGTAGTATAATGACAGATTGGAACCAAGAGACCCAGTACTTC
17	many	-	TRBV25-1	TRBJ1-2	CASSTCSELGKTYGYTF	TGTGCCAGCAGTACGTGCTCAGAACTGGGAAAGACCTATGGCTACACCTTC
12	many	TRBD2	TRBV19	TRBJ2-1	CASGTSIHEQFF	TGTGCCAGCGGGACTAGTATTCATGAGCAGTTCTTC
13	few	TRBD1	TRBV5-5	TRBJ1-6	CASSFIDRGPLHF	TGTGCCAGCAGCTTTATCGACAGGGGCCCCCTCCACTTT
19	many	-	TRBV6-6	TRBJ2-6	CASSIVKGGEQSRANVLTF	TGTGCCAGCAGTATCGTGAAAGGTGGGGAACAAAGTCGGGCCAACGTCCTGACTTTC
15	many	-	TRBV5-4	TRBJ2-1	CASSLEGITDNEQFF	TGTGCCAGCAGCTTGGAGGGTATTACGGACAATGAGCAGTTCTTC
16	many	-	TRBV5-1	TRBJ2-1	CASSPGATRSYNEQFF	TGCGCCAGCAGCCCCGGGGCAACTCGCTCCTACAATGAGCAGTTCTTC
16	few	TRBD2	TRBV28	TRBJ2-4	CASTPSGGGDKNIQYF	TGTGCCAGCACCCCTTCGGGGGGGGGGGACAAAAACATTCAGTACTTC
13	few	-	TRBV12-5	TRBJ2-1	CASGFNLIDEQFF	TGTGCTAGTGGTTTCAACCTTATTGATGAGCAGTTCTTC